These 4 T cell receptor beta chains originate from one sample sequenced in a study of response to subunit inactivated influenza vaccine. In TCRdb, the RT-PCR reads were re-called with MiXCR into one record per CDR3 protein. Here the sample spans 710,000 or so distinct CDR3 sequences, more than 15% being singletons. Here the sequenced sample was PBMCs from blood, taken approximately 13 days after vaccination. All receptors derive from a man aged 50-60 years who received an inactivated influenza vaccine.

J is TRBJ2-5 and V is TRBV20-1; D unresolved. The CDR3 has 14 amino acids. Germline CDR1 DFQATT, CDR2 SNEGSKA (reference sequence). V lost 1 base to trimming and J lost 1 base, with 10 bases between them. The CDR3 reads CSARGPSSQETQYF. CDR3 bases: TGCAGTGCTAGAGGCCCGAGCTCCCAAGAGACCCAGTACTTC.

The V and J genes are TRBV7-9 and TRBJ2-1, with no clear D. From germline, CDR1 is SEHNR and CDR2 FQNEAQ (reference sequence). Trimming stripped 8 bases from V and 7 bases from J, with 6 bases between. The CDR3 runs to 10 residues. CDR3 amino acids: CASYRNEQFF. The CDR3 DNA is TGTGCCAGCTATAGGAATGAGCAGTTCTTC.

The V gene is TRBV25-1, the J gene TRBJ2-2; no clear D. The CDR3 covers 15 residues. Germline CDR1 and CDR2: MGHDK and SYGVNS. V gave up 4 bases and J gave up 6 bases, with 15 bases separating them. Here the CDR3 reads CASSVNRALPGELFF. DNA for the CDR3: TGTGCCAGCAGTGTCAACCGGGCCCTCCCCGGGGAGCTGTTTTTT. Filled out from reference TRBV25-1 and TRBJ2-2, the complete variable domain reads EADIYQTPRYLVIGTGKKITLECSQTMGHDKMYWYQQDPGMELHLIHYSYGVNSTEKGDLSSESTVSRIRTEHFPLTLESARPSHTSQYLCASSVNRALPGELFFGEGSRLTVL.

This chain connects TRBV30 to TRBJ1-5, with 9 bases aligning to TRBD1. The CDR3 is made up of 13 amino acids. V lost 2 bases to trimming and J lost 16 bases; unmatched junction nucleotides: 12. In germline, CDR1 is GTSNPN, CDR2 SVGIG (reference sequence). The CDR3, as DNA: TGTGCCTGGAGTTATAACCCGGGACAGGGTAGTCATTTT. This codes for CAWSYNPGQGSHF.